This entry lists 26 T cell receptor beta chains sequenced from one sample in a study of blood T cell repertoires in COVID-19. The assay was immunoSEQ multiplex PCR, and TCRdb's table has in-frame clones only and misses some. In the table there are about 52,000 clones, around nine tenths of which are singletons. Input material: peripheral blood. The receptors were gathered from a man at least 80 years old with active or convalescent COVID-19.

The chain combines TRBV18 with TRBJ1-3, with D possibly matching TRBD1 (5 bases). Germline V lookup: CDR1 KGHSH, CDR2 LQKENI. The CDR3 runs to 16 residues. Trimming shortened V by 3 bases and J by 5 bases, and 17 bases separated the two germline ends. The DNA for the CDR3 is TGTGCCAGCTCACCTTCCTGGGTAGGGGCGCGAAACACCATATATTTT. This codes for CASSPSWVGARNTIYF.

The gene calls are TRBV7-2 and TRBJ1-1; D is undetermined. V shed 2 bases and J shed 2 bases, with 12 bases lying between them. Germline CDR1 is SGHTA and CDR2 is FQGNSA. The CDR3 is 15 amino acids. The CDR3: CASSLHPGPNTEAFF. CDR3 nucleotides: TGTGCCAGCAGCTTACATCCGGGTCCCAACACTGAAGCTTTCTTT.

The rearrangement links TRBV6-6 to TRBJ1-2; the match to TRBD1 covers 10 bases. The CDR3 is made up of 16 amino acids. From germline, CDR1 is MNHNY and CDR2 SVGAGI (reference sequence). Trimming removed 5 bases from V and 4 bases from J; junction bases left unmatched: 10. The CDR3: CASSPLGTGVAYGYTF. The CDR3 nucleotides read TGTGCCAGCAGTCCCCTGGGGACAGGGGTAGCCTATGGCTACACCTTC.

V usage is TRBV19 and J usage is TRBJ2-5; 11 bases map to TRBD1. The V and J ends lost 4 bases and 5 bases, in that order; junction bases with no gene match: 9. This CDR3 has 16 amino acids. Per germline, CDR1 LNHDA and CDR2 SQIVND (reference sequence). The CDR3 loop is CASSSSGDRGWETQYF. CDR3 coding DNA: TGTGCCAGTAGTAGTTCTGGGGACAGGGGGTGGGAGACCCAGTACTTC.

The chain couples TRBV2 to TRBJ1-2, with 9 nucleotides matching TRBD1. The V gene end was trimmed by 10 bases and the J gene end by 8 bases; junction bases not matched to a gene: 11. The CDR3 covers 13 residues. Per germline, CDR1 SNHLY and CDR2 FYNNEI. Here the CDR3 reads CATRGTGLEGYTF. CDR3 DNA sequence: TGTGCCACCAGGGGGACAGGGTTAGAAGGCTACACCTTC.

The chain uses TRBV7-9 and TRBJ1-2; 8 bases are a match to TRBD1. The CDR3 has 12 residues. The germline V gene encodes CDR1 SEHNR and CDR2 FQNEAQ (reference sequence). V shed 5 bases, J shed 8 bases, and the junction held 4 bases outside the gene matches. This CDR3 reads CASSRDRGGYTF. CDR3 nucleotide sequence: TGTGCCAGCAGCAGAGACAGGGGAGGCTACACCTTC.

J is TRBJ2-1 and V is TRBV18; TRBD2 agrees at 9 bases. Germline loops: CDR1 KGHSH, CDR2 LQKENI. The V segment lost 3 bases and the J segment 4 bases; nucleotides outside the gene matches: 4. The CDR3 sequence is 15 residues long. For the CDR3, the DNA is TGTGCCAGCTCACCGACTAGCGGTCTTTACAATGAGCAGTTCTTC. It encodes CASSPTSGLYNEQFF.

V and J are TRBV29-1 and TRBJ1-2; 7 bases match TRBD1. Germline V gene lookup returns CDR1 SQVTM and CDR2 ANQGSEA. The V segment lost 6 bases and the J segment 3 bases; nucleotides outside the gene matches: 4. This CDR3 comprises 12 residues. CDR3 DNA sequence: TGCAGCGTCGACGGGACAGACTATGGCTACACCTTC. Its translation is CSVDGTDYGYTF.

The chain recombines TRBV19 with TRBJ1-5, with 9 positions matching TRBD1. CDR3 length equals 13 residues. V lost 9 bases to trimming and J lost 3 bases; unmatched junction nucleotides: 3. Germline V gene sequence: CDR1 LNHDA, CDR2 SQIVND (reference sequence). The CDR3 loop is CARDRGLNQPQHF. In nucleotides, the CDR3 is TGTGCCAGGGACAGGGGACTCAATCAGCCCCAGCATTTT.

The chain uses TRBV29-1 and TRBJ1-3; 8 bases match TRBD1. CDR1 is SQVTM, CDR2 ANQGSEA, per germline. CDR3 length: 15 residues. V gave up 3 bases and J gave up 4 bases; unmatched junction bases: 8. CDR3 sequence (DNA): TGCAGCGTTGAGCCCAGGGGGCGTGAAGGAAACACCATATATTTT. It specifies CSVEPRGREGNTIYF.

This clone was seen once. V gene TRBV28 combines with J gene TRBJ2-7; 7 bases are a match to TRBD1. CDR1 and CDR2 from the germline V gene are MDHEN and SYDVKM. Unmatched junction bases numbered 6, after V lost 5 bases and J lost 2 bases. The CDR3 contains 14 residues. The CDR3 spells CASSGPGQPYEQYF. The CDR3 nucleotides are TGTGCCAGCAGTGGACCGGGACAGCCCTACGAGCAGTACTTC.

This chain connects TRBV30 to TRBJ1-1; 8 bases are shared with TRBD1. The CDR3 runs to 14 residues. V shed 4 bases, J shed 2 bases, and the junction held 6 bases outside the gene matches. Germline assignment: CDR1 GTSNPN and CDR2 SVGIG (reference sequence). The DNA for the CDR3 is TGTGCCTGGAACTTCGGACAGGGTAACACTGAAGCTTTCTTT. Translating gives CAWNFGQGNTEAFF.

The CDR3 DNA is TGTGCCAGTAGCATTCTGGGTAGCGGGAGCCGATCCTACAATGAGCAGTTCTTC. This encodes CASSILGSGSRSYNEQFF. The chain combines TRBV19 with TRBJ2-1; 9 nucleotides line up with TRBD2. With V trimmed by 6 bases and J by 1 base, 13 bases remained unmatched. Per germline, CDR1 LNHDA and CDR2 SQIVND (reference sequence). This CDR3 has 18 residues. Full variable domain (missing parts from reference TRBV19 and TRBJ2-1): DGGITQSPKYLFRKEGQNVTLSCEQNLNHDAMYWYRQDPGQGLRLIYYSQIVNDFQKGDIAEGYSVSREKKESFPLTVTSAQKNPTAFYLCASSILGSGSRSYNEQFFGPGTRLTVL.

The chain joins TRBV7-9 to TRBJ2-5, with D hard to call. This CDR3 has 10 residues. The germline CDR1 and CDR2 sequences are SEHNR and FQNEAQ (reference sequence). Trimming cost V 6 bases and J 4 bases, with 3 bases left between them. In nucleotides, the CDR3 is TGTGCCAGCAGTATAGAGACCCAGTACTTC. Protein: CASSIETQYF.

The gene calls are TRBV5-5 and TRBJ1-3; TRBD1 matches 7 bases. This CDR3 comprises 16 residues. CDR1 and CDR2 from the germline V gene are SGHKS and YYEKEE (reference sequence). Trimming took 2 bases from V and 1 from J; bases not matched to a gene: 6. The CDR3 DNA reads as TGTGCCAGCAGCTTAGGGGGCTACGAATCTGGAAACACCATATATTTT. Its protein product is CASSLGGYESGNTIYF.

Here the CDR3 reads CASSPASGALWFF. CDR3 coding DNA: TGTGCCAGCTCACCGGCTAGCGGGGCCCTTTGGTTCTTC. The J gene is TRBJ2-1, the V gene TRBV18, with 9 bases identical to TRBD2. J gave up 15 bases and V 3 bases, and 9 bases lay outside the gene matches. Germline V gives CDR1 KGHSH, CDR2 LQKENI. CDR3 length: 13 amino acids.

This clone was counted once. This chain links TRBV7-2 with TRBJ2-7; TRBD2 agrees at 10 bases. This CDR3 has 17 amino acids. Germline V gene lookup returns CDR1 SGHTA and CDR2 FQGNSA. V trimming: 8 bases; J trimming: 2 bases; junction bases outside the gene matches: 15. The CDR3 nucleotides are TGTGCCAGCGCAAGACTAGCGGGCCCCCTAGGGGCCTACGAGCAGTACTTC. Residues: CASARLAGPLGAYEQYF. The full variable domain, its missing parts supplied by reference TRBV7-2 and TRBJ2-7, is GAGVSQSPSNKVTEKGKDVELRCDPISGHTALYWYRQSLGQGLEFLIYFQGNSAPDKSGLPSDRFSAERTGGSVSTLTIQRTQQEDSAVYLCASARLAGPLGAYEQYFGPGTRLTVT.

The chain has TRBV7-2 and TRBJ1-2; 8 bases map to TRBD1. This CDR3 contains 13 residues. The germline V gene has CDR1 SGHTA and CDR2 FQGNSA. V shed 6 bases, J shed 4 bases, and the junction held 4 bases outside the gene matches. The CDR3 DNA reads as TGTGCCAGCAGAAACACAGGGGGCTATGGCTACACCTTC. This translates into CASRNTGGYGYTF.

The rearrangement joins TRBV19 to TRBJ1-5, with 10 bases fitting TRBD1. The CDR3 consists of 19 residues. In germline, CDR1 is LNHDA, CDR2 SQIVND (reference sequence). Losses at the gene ends were 6 bases for V and 0 bases for J; bases not matched to a gene: 14. This CDR3 is CASSLCRDRGEYSNQPQHF. In DNA form, the CDR3 reads TGTGCCAGTAGCCTATGCCGGGACAGGGGAGAGTATAGCAATCAGCCCCAGCATTTT.

The V and J genes are TRBV7-2 and TRBJ2-5, with 8 bases aligning to TRBD2. The CDR3 totals 14 residues. The J segment lost 5 bases and the V segment lost 4 bases, leaving 6 bases of the junction unmatched. In germline, CDR1 is SGHTA, CDR2 FQGNSA. The CDR3 loop reads CASSSKAGDETQYF. In DNA form, the CDR3 reads TGTGCCAGCAGCTCTAAAGCGGGAGACGAGACCCAGTACTTC.

The genes are TRBV7-9 and TRBJ1-2, with TRBD1 identical over 7 bases. With 0 bases clipped from V and 9 bases from J, the junction kept 1 base outside the gene matches. This CDR3 contains 12 residues. Per the germline V gene, CDR1 is SEHNR and CDR2 is FQNEAQ (reference sequence). The CDR3 loop reads CASSLADRRYTF. For the CDR3, the DNA is TGTGCCAGCAGCTTAGCGGACAGGCGCTACACCTTC.

The chain recombines TRBV12-3 or TRBV12-4 with TRBJ1-5; 8 bases map to TRBD1. The CDR3 runs to 13 residues. The V gene end was trimmed by 6 bases and the J gene end by 4 bases; junction bases not matched to a gene: 2. CDR3 amino acids: CASSRQGNQPQHF. CDR3 nucleotides: TGTGCCAGCAGCCGACAGGGGAATCAGCCCCAGCATTTT.

This clone came up once. V usage is TRBV24-1 and J usage is TRBJ2-1; D gene unclear. The V end was cut by 0 bases, the J end by 3 bases, with 5 bases between. The CDR3 covers 14 residues. Germline V gene data show CDR1 as KGHDR and CDR2 as SFDVKD. The CDR3 bases are TGTGCCACCAGTGATTTGCCCCGCTACAATGAGCAGTTCTTC. Translating it yields CATSDLPRYNEQFF.

This clone was seen once. The V gene is TRBV19, the J gene TRBJ1-4; possibly TRBD1 for D (5 bases). V lost 2 bases, J lost 7 bases, and 11 bases lay in between. The V gene's germline CDR1 is LNHDA and CDR2 SQIVND (reference sequence). This CDR3 contains 14 residues. The CDR3 DNA sequence: TGTGCCAGTAGTATAATGGCGGGGGTTGAAAAACTGTTTTTT. It specifies CASSIMAGVEKLFF.

The J gene is TRBJ1-2, the V gene TRBV30; tentative D call: TRBD1 (6 bases). CDR1 and CDR2 (germline): GTSNPN, SVGIG (reference sequence). This CDR3 is built from 14 residues. V was shortened by 0 bases and J by 5 bases, with 13 bases between the two germline ends. The CDR3 coding sequence is TGTGCCTGGAGTGTCAAGGGGGTGGTATATGGCTACACCTTC. The encoded protein is CAWSVKGVVYGYTF.

CDR3: CASSLETSSYNEQFF. The CDR3 DNA reads as TGCGCCAGCAGCTTGGAAACCAGCTCCTACAATGAGCAGTTCTTC. This chain links TRBV5-1 with TRBJ2-1, with unresolved D. Germline CDR1 SGHRS, CDR2 YFSETQ. The CDR3 loop spans 15 amino acids. The V gene lost 0 bases and the J gene lost 0 bases, with 7 bases spanning the gap.